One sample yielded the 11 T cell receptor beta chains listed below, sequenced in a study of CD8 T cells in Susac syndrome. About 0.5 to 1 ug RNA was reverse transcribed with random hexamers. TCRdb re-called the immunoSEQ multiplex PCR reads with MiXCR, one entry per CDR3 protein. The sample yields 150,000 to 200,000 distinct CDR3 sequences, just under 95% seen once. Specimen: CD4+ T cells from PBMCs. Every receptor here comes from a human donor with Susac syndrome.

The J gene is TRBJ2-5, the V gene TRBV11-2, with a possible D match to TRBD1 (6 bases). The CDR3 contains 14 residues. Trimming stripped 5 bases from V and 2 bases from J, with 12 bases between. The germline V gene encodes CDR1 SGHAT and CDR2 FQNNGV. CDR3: CASSRLRGQETQYF. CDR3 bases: TGTGCCAGCAGCCGACTGAGGGGGCAAGAGACCCAGTACTTC.

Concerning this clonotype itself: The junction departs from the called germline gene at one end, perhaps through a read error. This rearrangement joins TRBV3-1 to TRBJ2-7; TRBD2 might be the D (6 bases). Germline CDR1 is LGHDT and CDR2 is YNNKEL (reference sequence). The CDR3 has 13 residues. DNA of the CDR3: TGTGCCAGCGGCCAAGGAGGGGACGACGAGCAGTACTTC. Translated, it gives CASGQGGDDEQYF.

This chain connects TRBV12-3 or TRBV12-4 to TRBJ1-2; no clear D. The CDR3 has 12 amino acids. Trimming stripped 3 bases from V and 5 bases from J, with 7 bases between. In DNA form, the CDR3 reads TGTGCCAGCAGTTTTAGGGTTTATGGCTACACCTTC. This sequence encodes CASSFRVYGYTF.

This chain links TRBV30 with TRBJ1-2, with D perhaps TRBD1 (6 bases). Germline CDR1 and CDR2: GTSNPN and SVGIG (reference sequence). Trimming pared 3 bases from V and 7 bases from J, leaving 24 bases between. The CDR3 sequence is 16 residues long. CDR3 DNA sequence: TGTGCCTGGAGGAAGCTGACAGGCGTGCGGGACTGTGGCTACACCTTC. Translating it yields CAWRKLTGVRDCGYTF.

This chain's CDR3 is CASSQDLAERGTQYF. The DNA for the CDR3 is TGTGCCAGCAGCCAAGATTTGGCGGAGCGGGGGACCCAGTACTTC. This chain joins TRBV4-2 and TRBJ2-5; 7 bases align to TRBD2. Looked up from germline, CDR1 is LGHNA and CDR2 is YNFKEQ. The CDR3 is 15 amino acids. The ends lost 0 bases at V and 7 bases at J; junction bases unmatched: 8.

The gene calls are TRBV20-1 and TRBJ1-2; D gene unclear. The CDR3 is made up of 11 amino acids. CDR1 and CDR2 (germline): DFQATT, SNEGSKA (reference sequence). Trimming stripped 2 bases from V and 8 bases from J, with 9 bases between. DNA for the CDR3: TGCAGTGCTAGAACAGTAGAAGGCTACACCTTC. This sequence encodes CSARTVEGYTF.

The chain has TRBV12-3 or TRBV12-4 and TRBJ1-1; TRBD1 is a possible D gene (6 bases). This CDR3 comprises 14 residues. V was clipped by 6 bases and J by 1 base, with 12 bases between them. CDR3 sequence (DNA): TGTGCCAGCAGGACAACAGGGTCGAACACTGAAGCTTTCTTT. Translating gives CASRTTGSNTEAFF.

The CDR3 region is CAISESGGRVYEQYF. CDR3 bases: TGTGCCATCAGTGAGTCTGGGGGAAGGGTCTACGAGCAGTACTTC. The chain joins TRBV10-3 to TRBJ2-7; the D call may be TRBD1 or TRBD2 (5 bases each). The germline gives CDR1 ENHRY, CDR2 SYGVKD. Trimming took 0 bases from V and 3 from J, leaving 12 bases between them. This CDR3 contains 15 residues.

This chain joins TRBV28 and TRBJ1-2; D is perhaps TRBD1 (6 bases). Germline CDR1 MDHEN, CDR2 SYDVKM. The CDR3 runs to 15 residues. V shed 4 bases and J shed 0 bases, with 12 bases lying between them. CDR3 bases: TGTGCCAGCAGTTCGGGGACAATTCCTAACTATGGCTACACCTTC. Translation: CASSSGTIPNYGYTF.

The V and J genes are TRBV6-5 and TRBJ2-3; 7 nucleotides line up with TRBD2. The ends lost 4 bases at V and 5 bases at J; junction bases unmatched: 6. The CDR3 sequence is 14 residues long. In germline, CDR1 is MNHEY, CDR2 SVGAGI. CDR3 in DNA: TGTGCCAGCAGTTCCTCGGGGAGGGAAGATACGCAGTATTTT. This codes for CASSSSGREDTQYF.

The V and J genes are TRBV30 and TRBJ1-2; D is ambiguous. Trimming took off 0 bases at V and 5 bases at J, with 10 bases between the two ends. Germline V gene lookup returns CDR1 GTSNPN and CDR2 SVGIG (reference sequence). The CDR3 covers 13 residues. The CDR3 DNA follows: TGTGCCTGGAGTGTGGCCGGACTGTATGGCTACACCTTC. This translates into CAWSVAGLYGYTF.